This T cell receptor beta chain was retrieved from a study of Ad26.COV2.S vaccination and SARS-CoV-2 variants. About the research overall: Once or twice, 56 days apart, Ad26.COV2.S was delivered intramuscularly.

Treatment noted: over 15 received Ad26.COV2.S at low or high dose, single or two shots; five or six received placebo; per-sample allocation not given. Collection of samples fell on day 63 after the first vaccine or placebo injection. CDR3 size: 14 residues. Trimming pared 6 bases from V and 3 bases from J, leaving 15 bases between. In germline, CDR1 is SQVTM, CDR2 ANQGSEA. Profiled with immunoSEQ multiplex PCR; TCRdb holds only in-frame clones, not every one. The data hold hundreds of thousands of clones, with 89% observed a single time. The TCR comes from a person aged 18 to 59 who received the Ad26.COV2.S COVID-19 vaccine or a placebo. Sequenced here: peripheral blood, sampled in a trial of Ad26.COV2.S vaccine versus placebo. The chain uses TRBV29-1 and TRBJ1-3; weak D call: TRBD1 (5 bases). CDR3 DNA sequence: TGCAGCGTGTGGGGGGGGATGAATGGAAACACCATATATTTT. Translating it yields CSVWGGMNGNTIYF.